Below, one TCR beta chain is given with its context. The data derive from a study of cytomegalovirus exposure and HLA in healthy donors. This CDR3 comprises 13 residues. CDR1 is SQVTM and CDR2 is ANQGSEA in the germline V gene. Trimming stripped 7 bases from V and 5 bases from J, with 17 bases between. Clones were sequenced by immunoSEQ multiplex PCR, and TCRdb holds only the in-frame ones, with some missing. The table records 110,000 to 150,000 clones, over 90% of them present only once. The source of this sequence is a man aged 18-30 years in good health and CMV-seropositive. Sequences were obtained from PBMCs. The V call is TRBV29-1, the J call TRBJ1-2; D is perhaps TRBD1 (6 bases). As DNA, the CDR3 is TGCAGCGCCGCAGGGGCCGGTCGATATGGCTACACCTTC. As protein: CSAAGAGRYGYTF.